This T cell receptor (beta chain) was obtained from a study of shared clonotypes between healthy human individuals. Overall study findings and caveats: For naive CD4 cells, around 5.1% of clonotypes were shared across a handful of donors.

V shed 3 bases, J shed 5 bases, and the junction held 7 bases outside the gene matches. The germline gives CDR1 MNHEY, CDR2 SMNVEV (reference sequence). The CDR3 runs to 15 residues. CD45RO-negative, CCR7-positively selected cells formed the naive CD8 fraction, excluding terminally differentiated effector memory CD45RA+ cells. All donors qualified as healthy HIV-negative adults and had experienced no recent acute infections or vaccinations. This table comes from immunoSEQ multiplex PCR, and its TCRdb copy is limited to in-frame clones, with some not included. The repertoire holds nearly 2 million clones, about 95% seen once, with approximately 1% in the top ten. As for this clone: The target antigen is unknown.

V is TRBV27 and J is TRBJ2-1; 7 bases are shared with TRBD2. Sequenced input: naive CD8+ T cells sorted from blood. This clonotype originated in a man aged 18 to 30 in good health. The CDR3 region has the DNA TGTGCCAGCAGTTTTGTCGGGGGGACTCACAATGAGCAGTTCTTC. It codes for CASSFVGGTHNEQFF.